This T cell receptor (beta chain) was found in a study of vaccination and CD4 T cells after COVID-19. Overall study context: Convalescent donors were composed of six males and four females, of whom two were Hispanic.

The germline V gene has CDR1 SGHRS and CDR2 YFSETQ. Trimming stripped 1 base from V and 1 base from J, with 8 bases between. The CDR3 loop spans 14 amino acids. Study-wide results and limits: The researchers studied relatively few convalescent patients and omitted early post-infection timepoints.

Sequencing of the DNA from cultured CD4+ T cells was carried out with the Oncomine TCR Beta short-read assay. Researchers extracted genomic DNA from CD4+ T cells that had been cultured. TCRdb re-called the PCR reads through MiXCR, storing one row per CDR3 protein. This sample has approximately 18,000 distinct CDR3 sequences, with about 56% found just once. As for treatment: approximately 10-day PBMC culture with coronavirus spike peptide pools or control peptides (ViraFEST assay). ViraFEST relied on peptide pools to expand antigen-specific T cells; the TCRs were sequenced afterward. This clonotype was picked up a small number of times. Antigen specificity is unknown.

This clonotype was sampled from a human donor who had recovered from COVID-19. Input material: CD4+ T cells from blood, cultured in vitro. V and J are TRBV5-1 and TRBJ1-1, with D unclear. The CDR3 sequence is CASSLQATNTEAFF. The DNA for the CDR3 is TGCGCCAGCAGCTTGCAGGCGACGAACACTGAAGCTTTCTTT.